This T cell receptor beta chain was recovered during a study of blood T cells in healthy people across ages. The use of a sample-barcoded 5' primer and a J-beta primer mix characterized a second PCR of roughly 6 to 11 cycles. TCRdb re-called the 5' RACE reads through MiXCR, storing one row per CDR3 protein. In the table there are about 1.4 million distinct CDR3 sequences, 45% to 70% of which are singletons. General study results and limits: Across the age range, TCR beta diversity per million T cells fell in a roughly linear way.

On this clonotype: Its target is not known.

The CDR3 loop spans 14 amino acids. Deletions cut 0 bases from V and 5 bases from J, with 10 bases between. Germline V gene lookup returns CDR1 MNHNY and CDR2 SVGAGI (reference sequence). The source of this sequence is a man younger than 35 in good health. The specimen sequenced was blood. The genes are TRBV6-6 and TRBJ1-1; D gene unclear. CDR3 residues: CASSYSTGLTEAFF. In DNA, the CDR3 is TGTGCCAGCAGTTACTCAACGGGTTTGACTGAAGCTTTCTTT.